The 28 T cell receptor beta chains reported below all come from one sample, sequenced in a study of blood T cell repertoires in COVID-19. TCRdb keeps only in-frame clones here, not all; method: immunoSEQ multiplex PCR. This repertoire shows about 200,000 clones, roughly 85% found once; its top ten account for 4.9%. The specimen sequenced was peripheral blood. The receptors here all came from a woman aged 80 or over with acute or convalescent COVID-19.

The rearrangement uses TRBV7-2 and TRBJ2-5; D may be TRBD2 (5 bases). Trimming pared 1 base from V and 4 bases from J, leaving 13 bases between. The germline V gene encodes CDR1 SGHTA and CDR2 FQGNSA. CDR3 length: 15 amino acids. In DNA, the CDR3 is TGTGCCAGCAGCTTAGGGTACGGGATTGGAGAGACCCAGTACTTC. Its translation: CASSLGYGIGETQYF.

CDR3 DNA sequence: TGTGCCAGCAGCACTCGGACAGGAATAGAGATTTGGACCGGGGAGCTGTTTTTT. Translated, it gives CASSTRTGIEIWTGELFF. This sequence joins TRBV21-1 and TRBJ2-2; the table gives TRBD1 as D, unverified against the DNA. TRBV21-1 is flagged as a pseudogene. This CDR3 has 18 amino acids.

V gene TRBV10-3 combines with J gene TRBJ1-2; 7 positions agree with TRBD1. V lost 0 bases to trimming and J lost 0 bases; unmatched junction nucleotides: 1. The CDR3 length is 15 residues. CDR1 is ENHRY and CDR2 is SYGVKD in the germline V gene. CDR3 nucleotide sequence: TGTGCCATCAGTGAGTCGACAGGGACTAACTATGGCTACACCTTC. Translating it yields CAISESTGTNYGYTF.

Comments on this clone: This CDR3 is also generated by other DNA sequences in the sample. The CDR3 sequence is CASSLVQGTYNEQFF. CDR3 in DNA: TGCGCCAGCAGCTTGGTACAGGGTACCTACAATGAGCAGTTCTTC. This chain uses TRBV5-1 with TRBJ2-1; the D gene is possibly TRBD1 (6 bases). Germline CDR1 SGHRS, CDR2 YFSETQ. V lost 0 bases and J lost 2, with 9 bases in between. The CDR3 is 15 residues long.

Here the CDR3 DNA reads TGTGCCAGCAGTCCCCCAGGGACAGACTATGGCTACACCTTC. Translating gives CASSPPGTDYGYTF. V is TRBV28 and J is TRBJ1-2; 7 bases agree with TRBD1. The CDR3 length is 14 residues. Germline V gene sequence: CDR1 MDHEN, CDR2 SYDVKM. With V trimmed by 5 bases and J by 3 bases, 6 bases remained unmatched.

J is TRBJ1-4 and V is TRBV18; 7 bases are shared with TRBD1. Germline values: CDR1 KGHSH, CDR2 LQKENI. V was pared by 2 bases and J by 5 bases, with 5 bases of the junction left unmatched. The CDR3 is 15 residues long. CDR3 bases: TGTGCCAGCTCACCAGGGACAGCGTTAAATGAAAAACTGTTTTTT. Its protein product is CASSPGTALNEKLFF.

The V call is TRBV11-3, the J call TRBJ2-1; a weak D match, TRBD1 (5 bases). V was trimmed by 1 base and J by 14 bases, leaving 15 bases between them. There are 13 residues in the CDR3. CDR1 is SGHNT, CDR2 YENEEA, per germline. The CDR3 coding sequence is TGTGCCAGCAGCTTAGGCGTTATGGGCAGGGAGTTCTTC. Its protein product is CASSLGVMGREFF.

The J gene is TRBJ2-7, the V gene TRBV18; D is perhaps TRBD2 (5 bases). V was clipped by 0 bases and J by 5 bases, with 20 bases between them. Germline values: CDR1 KGHSH, CDR2 LQKENI. This CDR3 region has 17 residues. CDR3 in DNA: TGTGCCAGCTCACCACCTTCCGGGCGGGCCTTCGGAAACGAGCAGTACTTC. Translation: CASSPPSGRAFGNEQYF.

The genes are TRBV28 and TRBJ2-7; D might be TRBD2 (5 bases). Germline V gene data show CDR1 as MDHEN and CDR2 as SYDVKM. CDR3 length equals 12 residues. Deletions cut 6 bases from V and 5 bases from J, with 11 bases between. The chain's CDR3 is CASRLPRDEQYF. CDR3 in DNA: TGTGCCAGCAGACTCCCGCGGGACGAGCAGTACTTC.

V is TRBV15 and J is TRBJ1-2; D may be TRBD1 (5 bases). CDR1 and CDR2 (germline): LNHNV, YYDKDF (reference sequence). V was cut by 1 base and J by 8 bases, with 20 bases left in between. The CDR3 spans 16 residues. The chain's CDR3 is CATSRGGDASFRGYTF. The CDR3 region has the DNA TGTGCCACCAGCAGAGGGGGGGATGCCAGCTTTCGGGGCTACACCTTC.

The V call is TRBV7-9, the J call TRBJ1-1; D gene uncertain. CDR3 length: 13 amino acids. V was trimmed by 0 bases and J by 2 bases, leaving 4 bases between them. The germline V gene encodes CDR1 SEHNR and CDR2 FQNEAQ (reference sequence). In DNA, the CDR3 is TGTGCCAGCAGCTTAGCGTATAACACTGAAGCTTTCTTT. Protein sequence: CASSLAYNTEAFF.

The V gene is TRBV7-6, the J gene TRBJ2-2; 10 bases line up with TRBD2. The CDR3 loop spans 16 amino acids. CDR1 and CDR2 from the germline V gene are SGHVS and FNYEAQ. The junction had 10 bases not matched to a gene; V was cut back by 5 bases and J by 7 bases. The CDR3 DNA reads TGTGCCAGCAGCGAAACTAGCGGGATACTTGTCGGGGAGCTGTTTTTT. Translated: CASSETSGILVGELFF.

This chain connects TRBV9 to TRBJ2-7; possible D gene TRBD2, 5 bases. Between the trimmed V and J ends, which lost 0 bases and 1 base, there was a span of 11 bases. This CDR3 contains 15 residues. Germline V gene data show CDR1 as SGDLS and CDR2 as YYNGEE. CDR3 in amino acids: CASSVGAGFSYEQYF. The CDR3 DNA reads TGTGCCAGCAGCGTAGGGGCGGGCTTTTCCTACGAGCAGTACTTC.

In its sample, this clone was seen a few times. The rearrangement uses TRBV2 and TRBJ1-1; D possibly corresponds to TRBD1 (5 bases). Germline CDR1 is SNHLY and CDR2 is FYNNEI. CDR3 length: 13 amino acids. V gave up 2 bases and J gave up 5 bases, with 9 bases separating them. CDR3 sequence: CASSENGQTEAFF. CDR3 DNA sequence: TGTGCCAGCAGTGAAAACGGACAAACTGAAGCTTTCTTT.

V and J are TRBV6-4 and TRBJ2-1; 7 nucleotides line up with TRBD1. V lost 5 bases to trimming and J lost 10 bases; unmatched junction nucleotides: 8. This CDR3 comprises 13 residues. Germline values: CDR1 MRHNA, CDR2 SNTAGT. As DNA, the CDR3 is TGTGCCAGCAGTTCAGGGGGAGAGGGAGAGCAGTTCTTC. Translated: CASSSGGEGEQFF.

This clone has only one observation. The chain joins TRBV29-1 to TRBJ1-1, with D maybe TRBD1 (6 bases). Germline-derived CDR1 and CDR2 are SQVTM and ANQGSEA. The CDR3 totals 14 residues. The CDR3 sequence: CASLRGHSNTEAFF. CDR3 nucleotides: TGCGCCTCACTGAGGGGACACTCGAACACTGAAGCTTTCTTT.

DNA of the CDR3: TGTGCCAGCAGCTTAATTCGGTCCTACGAGCAGTACTTC. This translates into CASSLIRSYEQYF. The rearrangement joins TRBV5-6 to TRBJ2-7; D remains ambiguous. Trimming took off 2 bases at V and 1 base at J, with 7 bases between the two ends. Germline CDR1 reads SGHDT; CDR2 reads YYEEEE. This CDR3 region has 13 residues.

This chain links TRBV2 with TRBJ2-4; tentative D call: TRBD1 (6 bases). V lost 7 bases and J 1 base, leaving 8 bases between the germline ends. The CDR3 is 13 residues long. Germline CDR1 is SNHLY and CDR2 is FYNNEI. The CDR3 region has the DNA TGTGCCAGCAACAGGGAGGCCAAAAACATTCAGTACTTC. Residues: CASNREAKNIQYF.

This chain connects TRBV7-9 to TRBJ2-7, with D tentatively TRBD2 (6 bases). The CDR3 runs to 15 residues. Trimming stripped 4 bases from V and 5 bases from J, with 18 bases between. CDR1 is SEHNR, CDR2 FQNEAQ, per germline (reference sequence). CDR3 amino acids: CASSSILADFNEQYF. The CDR3 DNA is TGTGCCAGCAGCTCCATACTAGCAGACTTTAACGAGCAGTACTTC.

This clone occurred once. The gene calls are TRBV13 and TRBJ2-7; D is possibly TRBD1 (6 bases). The length of the CDR3 is 11 residues. Trimming stripped 7 bases from V and 6 bases from J, with 10 bases between. Germline loops: CDR1 PRHDT, CDR2 FYEKMQ (reference sequence). CDR3 residues: CASTRGTEQYF. The CDR3 DNA reads TGTGCCAGCACGAGGGGGACCGAGCAGTACTTC.

About this clone itself: Other DNA sequences in the sample encode the same CDR3. This chain links TRBV4-3 with TRBJ1-2; D not certain. CDR1 is LGHNA and CDR2 is YSLEER in the germline V gene. The V end lost 0 bases, the J end lost 1 base, and 6 bases lay between the germline ends. CDR3 size: 14 residues. The CDR3 here is CASSQEVVNYGYTF. The CDR3 DNA follows: TGCGCCAGCAGCCAAGAGGTAGTTAACTATGGCTACACCTTC.

The chain recombines TRBV18 with TRBJ2-7, with a possible D match to TRBD1 (6 bases). This CDR3 spans 14 amino acids. With 3 bases removed from V and 2 bases from J, the gap between germline ends came to 11 bases. From germline, CDR1 is KGHSH and CDR2 LQKENI. Here the CDR3 reads CASSPVTGTYEQYF. In nucleotides, the CDR3 is TGTGCCAGCTCACCTGTGACAGGAACCTACGAGCAGTACTTC. The variable domain in full, completed from reference TRBV18 and TRBJ2-7, reads NAGVMQNPRHLVRRRGQEARLRCSPMKGHSHVYWYRQLPEEGLKFMVYLQKENIIDESGMPKERFSAEFPKEGPSILRIQQVVRGDSAAYFCASSPVTGTYEQYFGPGTRLTVT.

This chain uses TRBV5-1 with TRBJ1-2; tentative D call: TRBD1 (5 bases). The germline gives CDR1 SGHRS, CDR2 YFSETQ. V shed 6 bases and J shed 7 bases, with 16 bases lying between them. CDR3 length: 13 residues. The CDR3 bases are TGCGCCAGCAATGGTCAGGGCCGTCCTGGCTACACCTTC. Its translation is CASNGQGRPGYTF.

V and J are TRBV25-1 and TRBJ1-1; D remains ambiguous. The length of the CDR3 is 17 residues. Trimming removed 4 bases from V and 1 base from J, with 19 bases in between. Germline CDR1 is MGHDK and CDR2 is SYGVNS. CDR3 sequence (DNA): TGTGCCAGCAGTGCACACATGTCGTCCCGTGGGAACACTGAAGCTTTCTTT. Protein: CASSAHMSSRGNTEAFF.

The chain has TRBV29-1 and TRBJ1-1; 12 positions match TRBD1. Germline assignment: CDR1 SQVTM and CDR2 ANQGSEA. J was trimmed by 7 bases and V by 6 bases; bases with no gene match: 12. The CDR3 has 15 residues. CDR3 region: CSVRSRDRGLGEAFF. Here the CDR3 DNA reads TGCAGCGTCAGATCGAGGGACAGGGGGCTCGGTGAAGCTTTCTTT.

The chain uses TRBV7-9 and TRBJ1-2; TRBD1 matches 7 bases. Germline CDR1 and CDR2: SEHNR and FQNEAQ (reference sequence). The ends lost 3 bases at V and 0 bases at J; junction bases unmatched: 7. CDR3 length equals 16 residues. CDR3 DNA sequence: TGTGCCAGCAGCTTCGACTCAGGGGGAGCTAACTATGGCTACACCTTC. It encodes CASSFDSGGANYGYTF.

The gene calls are TRBV6-5 and TRBJ1-1, with 8 bases lining up with TRBD1. Germline-derived CDR1 and CDR2 are MNHEY and SVGAGI. This CDR3 is built from 15 residues. The V and J ends lost 5 bases and 4 bases, in that order; junction bases with no gene match: 9. The CDR3 sequence: CASSRQGAGVTEAFF. Here the CDR3 DNA reads TGTGCCAGCAGTCGCCAGGGGGCGGGTGTCACTGAAGCTTTCTTT.

This clone has a handful of counts. The chain employs TRBV7-9 and TRBJ1-5; 7 bases are shared with TRBD1. The CDR3 sequence is 14 residues long. Trimming cost V 5 bases and J 4 bases; bases outside gene matches: 5. Looked up from germline, CDR1 is SEHNR and CDR2 is FQNEAQ (reference sequence). CDR3 coding DNA: TGTGCCAGCAGCCGGGGACAGTCAAATCAGCCCCAGCATTTT. Protein product: CASSRGQSNQPQHF. Using reference TRBV7-9 and TRBJ1-5 for the parts outside the CDR3, the full variable domain is DTGVSQNPRHKITKRGQNVTFRCDPISEHNRLYWYRQTLGQGPEFLTYFQNEAQLEKSRLLSDRFSAERPKGSFSTLEIQRTEQGDSAMYLCASSRGQSNQPQHFGDGTRLSIL.